This paragraph covers one T cell receptor (beta chain) sequence. The antigen remains undetermined. Cells sorted by CD45RO/CCR7/CD25/CD127/CD95/CD27 comprised CD4+ naive, central memory, regulatory and stem cell-like memory cells. The whole isolated RNA underwent reverse transcription, so sequencing captured expressed TCRB transcripts. Assay: immunoSEQ multiplex PCR; the TCRdb copy retains only in-frame clones and omits some. The sample lists some 25,000 clones; roughly three fifths were seen once. These data belong to a study of beta chain features in type 1 diabetes. Whole-study findings and limits: Moderately but significantly shorter TCRB CDR3s were found in Type 1 diabetes patients in all four CD4+ subsets.

This receptor was obtained from a woman aged 18-35 years with type 1 diabetes. The sample taken for sequencing was Tregs from blood.

In DNA, the CDR3 is TGTGCCAGCAGCATCCGACTAGCGGGAGGGCGAATCGGTACCGGGGAGCTGTTTTTT. Residues: CASSIRLAGGRIGTGELFF. J is TRBJ2-2 and V is TRBV7-2; 14 bases match TRBD2. Trimming cost V 5 bases and J 5 bases; bases outside gene matches: 13. The germline gives CDR1 SGHTA, CDR2 FQGNSA. This CDR3 region has 19 residues.